These T cell receptor beta chains were read from a single sample in a study of Ad26.COV2.S vaccination and SARS-CoV-2 variants. The data were produced by immunoSEQ multiplex PCR, yet TCRdb's version contains in-frame clones alone and is incomplete. The sample holds approximately 300,000 clones, roughly 80% seen once. Sample: peripheral blood, taken in a trial of Ad26.COV2.S vaccine versus placebo. The receptors stem from a person between 18 and 59 years old who received the Ad26.COV2.S COVID-19 vaccine or a placebo. Each CDR3 is given with its conserved first and last residue. The D gene is left open where the match is weak. Clone sizes are given selectively: once, few, many, or a class where the clone is expanded.

D,size,V,J,CDR3,DNA
NA,NA,TRBV28,TRBJ2-5,CASSYFGETQYF,TGTGCCAGCAGTTATTTCGGTGAGACCCAGTACTTC
TRBD2,NA,TRBV5-6,TRBJ2-5,CASSPMRAGGGETQYF,TGTGCCAGCAGCCCGATGAGAGCGGGGGGTGGGGAGACCCAGTACTTC
TRBD1,NA,TRBV13,TRBJ2-7,CASSLRTGIPYEQYF,TGTGCCAGCAGCTTACGGACAGGGATACCCTATGAGCAGTACTTC
NA,NA,TRBV28,TRBJ2-1,CASSWVRRGNNEQFF,TGTGCCAGCAGTTGGGTTAGAAGGGGGAACAATGAGCAGTTCTTC
NA,NA,TRBV4-2,TRBJ1-1,CASSRRGKSNTEAFF,TGTGCCAGCAGCCGCCGGGGGAAGTCAAACACTGAAGCTTTCTTT
NA,NA,TRBV28,TRBJ1-2,CASRRAGKYGYTF,TGTGCCAGCAGGAGGGCAGGGAAGTATGGCTACACCTTC
TRBD2,NA,TRBV7-2,TRBJ2-3,CASSRVAGVGTDTQYF,TGTGCCAGCAGCCGCGTAGCGGGGGTGGGCACAGATACGCAGTATTTT
NA,NA,TRBV5-5,TRBJ2-1,CASSLAWREGEQFF,TGTGCCAGCAGCTTGGCCTGGAGGGAAGGTGAGCAGTTCTTC
NA,NA,TRBV4-1,TRBJ2-1,CASSQARGAYNEQFF,TGCGCCAGCAGCCAAGCAAGGGGGGCCTACAATGAGCAGTTCTTC
NA,NA,TRBV19,TRBJ1-1,CASSIRATGNTEAFF,TGTGCCAGTAGTATTCGGGCCACAGGGAACACTGAAGCTTTCTTT
NA,NA,TRBV3-1/TRBV3-2,TRBJ2-5,CASSQSSLQETQYF,TGTGCCAGCAGCCAGTCCAGCTTACAAGAGACCCAGTACTTC
NA,NA,TRBV30,TRBJ1-3,CAWMGVLRTSGNTIYF,TGTGCCTGGATGGGGGTACTCCGAACCTCTGGAAACACCATATATTTT
TRBD1,NA,TRBV6-5,TRBJ2-5,CASSRDRVEETQYF,TGTGCCAGCAGCCGGGACAGGGTGGAAGAGACCCAGTACTTC
NA,NA,TRBV28,TRBJ1-1,CASRFAGNTEAFF,TGTGCCAGCAGGTTCGCAGGGAACACTGAAGCTTTCTTT
NA,NA,TRBV19,TRBJ1-5,CASSTTSYSNQPQHF,TGTGCCAGTAGTACTACCAGCTATAGCAATCAGCCCCAGCATTTT
NA,NA,TRBV6-6,TRBJ1-6,CASSRKGEVSPLHF,TGTGCCAGCAGTCGGAAGGGAGAGGTATCACCCCTCCACTTT
NA,NA,TRBV6-5,TRBJ2-7,CASREGGYEQYF,TGTGCCAGCAGGGAGGGTGGATACGAGCAGTACTTC
TRBD1,NA,TRBV14,TRBJ1-6,CASSQVGQLSSYNSPLHF,TGTGCCAGCAGCCAAGTGGGACAGCTGAGCTCCTATAATTCACCCCTCCACTTT
NA,NA,TRBV6-5,TRBJ1-1,CASSYGAEAFF,TGTGCCAGCAGTTATGGCGCTGAAGCTTTCTTT
NA,few,TRBV6-4,TRBJ2-3,CASSEVARGGTDTQYF,TGTGCCAGCAGTGAAGTCGCCAGGGGTGGCACAGATACGCAGTATTTT
NA,once,TRBV19,TRBJ1-5,CASSTLDLLRSPQHF,TGTGCCAGTAGTACCTTGGACCTACTCCGTTCGCCCCAGCATTTT
NA,NA,TRBV2,TRBJ1-4,CASMARVTITNEKLFF,TGTGCCAGCATGGCAAGGGTGACCATAACTAATGAAAAACTGTTTTTT
NA,NA,TRBV7-9,TRBJ1-2,CASSSRDLGYGYTF,TGTGCCAGCAGTTCCAGGGACCTGGGCTATGGCTACACCTTC
NA,NA,TRBV5-4,TRBJ2-3,CASSLVASTDTQYF,TGTGCCAGCAGCTTGGTGGCTAGCACAGATACGCAGTATTTT
TRBD2,NA,TRBV2,TRBJ2-7,CASSDALAGGYEQYF,TGTGCCAGCAGTGACGCGCTAGCGGGTGGCTACGAGCAGTACTTC
NA,NA,TRBV2,TRBJ1-3,CASSQGISGNTIYF,TGTGCCAGCAGTCAGGGGATTTCTGGAAACACCATATATTTT
NA,NA,TRBV6-4,TRBJ2-7,CASSDTDSDCYEQYF,TGTGCCAGCAGCGATACGGACTCGGACTGCTACGAGCAGTACTTC
NA,NA,TRBV11-3,TRBJ2-3,CASSSYYTDTQYF,TGTGCCAGCAGCTCATATTACACAGATACGCAGTATTTT
TRBD1,NA,TRBV20-1,TRBJ1-5,CSASRGQGNQPQHF,TGCAGTGCTAGTCGAGGACAGGGCAATCAGCCCCAGCATTTT
TRBD1,NA,TRBV28,TRBJ1-4,CASSLTGGEYEKLFF,TGTGCCAGCAGCCTCACAGGGGGCGAGTATGAAAAACTGTTTTTT
TRBD2,NA,TRBV6-4,TRBJ2-1,CASRTLAGGPYEQFF,TGTGCCAGCAGGACCCTAGCGGGGGGTCCGTATGAGCAGTTCTTC
NA,NA,TRBV3-1/TRBV3-2,TRBJ2-7,CASSQGGQGSYEQYF,TGTGCCAGCAGCCAAGGGGGCCAGGGCTCCTACGAGCAGTACTTC
NA,NA,TRBV12-5,TRBJ2-3,CASGLGSWGDTQYF,TGTGCTAGTGGTTTGGGGTCCTGGGGAGATACGCAGTATTTT
NA,once,TRBV28,TRBJ1-6,CASRPPGASSSYNSPLHF,TGTGCCAGCAGGCCCCCCGGGGCTTCGAGCTCCTATAATTCACCCCTCCACTTT
TRBD1,once,TRBV28,TRBJ1-4,CASLESTGPSVEKLFF,TGTGCCAGCCTCGAATCGACAGGGCCAAGTGTGGAAAAACTGTTTTTT
TRBD2,NA,TRBV27,TRBJ2-5,CASSFLGGEEETQYF,TGTGCCAGCAGTTTCCTGGGGGGGGAGGAAGAGACCCAGTACTTC
NA,NA,TRBV11-2,TRBJ2-1,CASSLDLGGEQFF,TGTGCCAGCAGCTTAGATCTGGGCGGAGAGCAGTTCTTC
NA,once,TRBV7-9,TRBJ1-1,CASSLIPGTEAFF,TGTGCCAGCAGCTTAATCCCGGGAACTGAAGCTTTCTTT
TRBD1,NA,TRBV7-8,TRBJ1-2,CASSLEWTGAPYGYTF,TGTGCCAGCAGTTTGGAATGGACAGGGGCTCCTTATGGCTACACCTTC
NA,NA,TRBV5-5,TRBJ2-6,CASSYQGSGANVLTF,TGTGCCAGCAGCTACCAGGGGTCTGGGGCCAACGTCCTGACTTTC
NA,once,TRBV5-6,TRBJ2-5,CASSSHGGQETQYF,TGTGCCAGCAGCTCCCACGGGGGCCAAGAGACCCAGTACTTC
TRBD2,NA,TRBV30,TRBJ2-2,CAWTTGLAGGLGRSTGELFF,TGTGCCTGGACGACCGGACTAGCGGGGGGCCTGGGGCGTAGCACCGGGGAGCTGTTTTTT
NA,NA,TRBV21-1,TRBJ1-5,CANDLVGGQPQHF,TGTGCCAACGATTTAGTGGGGGGGCAGCCCCAGCATTTT
NA,NA,TRBV7-9,TRBJ2-5,CASSSMGIETQYF,TGTGCCAGCAGCTCAATGGGGATTGAGACCCAGTACTTC
NA,NA,TRBV2,TRBJ2-2,CASSEIRSGGELFF,TGTGCCAGCAGTGAAATAAGGAGTGGAGGGGAGCTGTTTTTT
NA,NA,TRBV3-1/TRBV3-2,TRBJ2-3,CASRWGSDTQYF,TGTGCCAGCAGATGGGGGTCAGATACGCAGTATTTT